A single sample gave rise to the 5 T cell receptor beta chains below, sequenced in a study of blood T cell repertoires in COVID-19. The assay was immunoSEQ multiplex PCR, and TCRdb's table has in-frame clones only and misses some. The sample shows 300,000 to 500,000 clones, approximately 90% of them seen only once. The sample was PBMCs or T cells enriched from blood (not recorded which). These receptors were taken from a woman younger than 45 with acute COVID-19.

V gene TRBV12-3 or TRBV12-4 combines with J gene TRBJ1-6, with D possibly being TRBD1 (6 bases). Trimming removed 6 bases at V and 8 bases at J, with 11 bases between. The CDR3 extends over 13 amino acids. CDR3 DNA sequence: TGTGCCAGCAGATCACAGGGCCATTCACCCCTCCACTTT. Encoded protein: CASRSQGHSPLHF.

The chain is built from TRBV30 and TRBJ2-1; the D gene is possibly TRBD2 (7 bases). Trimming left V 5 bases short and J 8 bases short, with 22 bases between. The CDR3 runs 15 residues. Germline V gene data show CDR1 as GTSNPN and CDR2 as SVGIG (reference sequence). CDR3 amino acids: CAWAPGGAPGYEQFF. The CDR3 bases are TGTGCCTGGGCCCCTGGGGGGGCCCCCGGGTATGAGCAGTTCTTC.

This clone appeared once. In DNA form, the CDR3 reads TGCAGCGCCCTGAATCGGGGCCCTAGCAGTACGGGGGGACCTGGAAACACCATATATTTT. Translation gives CSALNRGPSSTGGPGNTIYF. The gene calls are TRBV29-1 and TRBJ1-3; D may be TRBD1 (5 bases). Germline lookup yields CDR1 SQVTM and CDR2 ANQGSEA. Trimming shortened V by 7 bases and J by 2 bases, and 33 bases separated the two germline ends. CDR3 length equals 20 residues.

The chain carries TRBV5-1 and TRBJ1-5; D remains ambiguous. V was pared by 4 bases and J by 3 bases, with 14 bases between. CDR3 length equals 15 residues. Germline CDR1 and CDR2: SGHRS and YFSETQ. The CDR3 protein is CASSPAGSPNQPQHF. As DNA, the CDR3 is TGCGCCAGCAGCCCCGCCGGGAGCCCCAATCAGCCCCAGCATTTT.

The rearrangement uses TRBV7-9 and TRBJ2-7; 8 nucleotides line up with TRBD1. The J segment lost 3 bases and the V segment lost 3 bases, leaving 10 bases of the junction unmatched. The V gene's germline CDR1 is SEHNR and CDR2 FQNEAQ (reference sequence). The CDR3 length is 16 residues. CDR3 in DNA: TGTGCCAGCAGCTTTACCCCGGGACAGGTATTCTACGAGCAGTACTTC. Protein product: CASSFTPGQVFYEQYF.